This T cell receptor beta chain derives from a study of neoadjuvant anti-PD-1 for oral cavity cancer. Generated by immunoSEQ multiplex PCR, the TCRdb table keeps only in-frame clones and is missing some. This sample has just under 70,000 clones, with approximately 84% found just once. Losses at the gene ends were 0 bases for V and 7 bases for J; bases not matched to a gene: 12. Germline CDR1 and CDR2: SNHLY and FYNNEI. The CDR3 consists of 19 residues. The time point here: after neoadjuvant nivolumab, at surgical resection. The chain couples TRBV2 to TRBJ2-2; 12 bases map to TRBD2. The sample was PBMCs, taken after nivolumab (anti-PD-1) treatment. The TCR originated in a person between 40 and 85 years old with oral cavity squamous cell carcinoma. CDR3 loop: CASSEAPRRLAGGHGELFF. DNA of the CDR3: TGTGCCAGCAGTGAAGCTCCTAGAAGGCTAGCGGGAGGGCACGGGGAGCTGTTTTTT.